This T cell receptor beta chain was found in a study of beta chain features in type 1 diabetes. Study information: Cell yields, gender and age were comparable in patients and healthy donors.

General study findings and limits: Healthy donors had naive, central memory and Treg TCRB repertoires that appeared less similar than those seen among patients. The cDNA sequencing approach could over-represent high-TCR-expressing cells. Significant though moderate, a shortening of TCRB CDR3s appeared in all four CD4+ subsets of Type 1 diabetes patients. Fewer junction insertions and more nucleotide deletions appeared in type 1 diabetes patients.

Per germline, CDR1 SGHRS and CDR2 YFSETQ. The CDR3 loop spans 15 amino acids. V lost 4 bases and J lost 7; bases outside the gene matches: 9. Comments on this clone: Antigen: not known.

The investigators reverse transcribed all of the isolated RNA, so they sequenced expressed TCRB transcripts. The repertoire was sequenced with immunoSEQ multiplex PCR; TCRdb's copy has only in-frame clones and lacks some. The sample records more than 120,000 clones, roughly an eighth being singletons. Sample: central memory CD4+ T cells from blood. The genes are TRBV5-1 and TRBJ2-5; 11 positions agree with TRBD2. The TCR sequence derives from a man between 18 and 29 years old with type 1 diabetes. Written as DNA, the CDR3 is TGCGCCAGCAGCCTCGGGACTAGCGGAGTGGGGACCCAGTACTTC. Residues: CASSLGTSGVGTQYF.